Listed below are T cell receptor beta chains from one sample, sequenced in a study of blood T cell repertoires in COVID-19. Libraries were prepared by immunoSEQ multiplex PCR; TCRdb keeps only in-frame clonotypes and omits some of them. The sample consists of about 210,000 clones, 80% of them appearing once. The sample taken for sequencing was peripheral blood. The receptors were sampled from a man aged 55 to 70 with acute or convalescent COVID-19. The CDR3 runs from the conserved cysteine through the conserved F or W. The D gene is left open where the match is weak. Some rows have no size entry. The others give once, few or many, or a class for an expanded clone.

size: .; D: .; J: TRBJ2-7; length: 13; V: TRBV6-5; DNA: TGTGCCAGCAGTTACTCGCGGGGGCAGGAGCAGTACTTC; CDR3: CASSYSRGQEQYF
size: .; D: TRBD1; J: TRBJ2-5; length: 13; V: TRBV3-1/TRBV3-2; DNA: TGTGCCAGCAGCAGGGGACAGGGAGGGACCCAGTACTTC; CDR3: CASSRGQGGTQYF
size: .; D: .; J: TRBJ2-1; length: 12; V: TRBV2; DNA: TGTGCCAGCGGGCTATACGACAATGAGCAGTTCTTC; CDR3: CASGLYDNEQFF
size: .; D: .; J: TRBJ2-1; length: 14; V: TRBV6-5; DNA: TGTGCCAGCCGCAGGGACTTCCTCTACAATGAGCAGTTCTTC; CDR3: CASRRDFLYNEQFF
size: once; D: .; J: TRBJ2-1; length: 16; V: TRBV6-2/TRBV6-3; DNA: TGTGCCAGCAGTTATTCTCTTAGGCTAGTAGGCCATGAGCAGTTCTTC; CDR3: CASSYSLRLVGHEQFF
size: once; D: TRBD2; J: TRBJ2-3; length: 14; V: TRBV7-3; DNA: TGTGCCAGCAGCTTAGGGACTAGCGCAGATACGCAGTATTTT; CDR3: CASSLGTSADTQYF
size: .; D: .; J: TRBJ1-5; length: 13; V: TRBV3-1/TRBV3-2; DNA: TGTGCCAGCAGCTCAACCCGGAATCAGCCCCAGCATTTT; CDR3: CASSSTRNQPQHF
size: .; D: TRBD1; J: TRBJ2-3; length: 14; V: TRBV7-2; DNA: TGTGCCAGCAGCTTGGACAGGGCGCCAGATACGCAGTATTTT; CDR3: CASSLDRAPDTQYF
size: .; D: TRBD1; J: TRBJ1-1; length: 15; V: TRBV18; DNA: TGTGCCAGCTCACCATCCGCAGGGGGGCGCACTGAAGCTTTCTTT; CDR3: CASSPSAGGRTEAFF
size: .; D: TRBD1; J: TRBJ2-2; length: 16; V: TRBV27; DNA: TGTGCCAGCCAACAAAAGACAGGGGGGAACACCGGGGAGCTGTTTTTT; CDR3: CASQQKTGGNTGELFF
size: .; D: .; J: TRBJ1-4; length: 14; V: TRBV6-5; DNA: TGTGCCAGCAGAGACTCAGGGGTAAGGGAAAAACTGTTTTTT; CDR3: CASRDSGVREKLFF
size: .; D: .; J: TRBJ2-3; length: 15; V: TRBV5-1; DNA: TGCGCCAGCAGCTTGGGGGGCAGGACCACAGATACGCAGTATTTT; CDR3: CASSLGGRTTDTQYF
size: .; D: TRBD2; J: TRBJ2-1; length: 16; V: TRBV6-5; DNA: TGTGCCAGCAGTTACGGTCGGGGGGGTATTAAGAATGAGCAGTTCTTC; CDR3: CASSYGRGGIKNEQFF
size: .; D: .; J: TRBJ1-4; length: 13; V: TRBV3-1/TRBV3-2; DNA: TGTGCCAGCAGCCAAGGTTCCTCAGGAAAACTGTTTTTT; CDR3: CASSQGSSGKLFF
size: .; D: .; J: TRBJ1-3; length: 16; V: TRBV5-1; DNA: TGCGCCAGCAGCGGTATGGGGGGGTTCTCTGGAAACACCATATATTTT; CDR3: CASSGMGGFSGNTIYF
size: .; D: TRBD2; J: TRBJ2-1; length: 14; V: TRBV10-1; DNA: TGCGCCAGAAACGGACTAGCGGGAAACAATGAGCAGTTCTTC; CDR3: CARNGLAGNNEQFF
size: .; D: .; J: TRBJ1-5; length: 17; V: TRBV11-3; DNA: TGTGCCAGCAGCCCTGGTGGGACATACTATAGCAATCAGCCCCAGCATTTT; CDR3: CASSPGGTYYSNQPQHF
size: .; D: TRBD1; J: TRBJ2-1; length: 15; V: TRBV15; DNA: TGTGCCACCAGCAGAGATGTGCAGGGGGCATTTGAGCAGTTCTTC; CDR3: CATSRDVQGAFEQFF
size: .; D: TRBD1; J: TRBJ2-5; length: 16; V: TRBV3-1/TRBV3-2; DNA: TGTGCCAGCAGCCAAGATAGGGGACAGGGGTGGGAGACCCAGTACTTC; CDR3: CASSQDRGQGWETQYF
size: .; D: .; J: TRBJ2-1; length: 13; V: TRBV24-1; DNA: TGTGCCACCTCGACGACAGGTTACAATGAGCAGTTCTTC; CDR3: CATSTTGYNEQFF
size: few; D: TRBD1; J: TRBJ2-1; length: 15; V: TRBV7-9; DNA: TGTGCCAGCAGCTTACGGACAGGCTCTGGGAATGAGCAGTTCTTC; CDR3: CASSLRTGSGNEQFF
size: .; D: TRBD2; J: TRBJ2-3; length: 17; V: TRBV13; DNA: TGTGCCAGCAGCTTAGAGGGACTAGCGGGTCCCACAGATACGCAGTATTTT; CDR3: CASSLEGLAGPTDTQYF
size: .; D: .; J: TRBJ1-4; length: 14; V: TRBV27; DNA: TGTGCCAGCAGTTTATGGGGGCGGGATGAAAAACTGTTTTTT; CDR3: CASSLWGRDEKLFF
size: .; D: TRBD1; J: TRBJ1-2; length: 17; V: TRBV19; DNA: TGTGCCAGTAGGAAACCCAACTCGGACAGGGTTGACTATGGCTACACCTTC; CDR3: CASRKPNSDRVDYGYTF
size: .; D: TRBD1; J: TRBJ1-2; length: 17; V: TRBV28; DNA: TGTGCCAGCAGTTACAGCTCCGGGACAGGGGGCGCTGATGGCTACACCTTC; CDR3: CASSYSSGTGGADGYTF
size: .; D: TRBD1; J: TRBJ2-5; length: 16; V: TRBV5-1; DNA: TGCGCCAGCAGCTTGGGGAACAGGGGGCTTGTGGAGACCCAGTACTTC; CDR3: CASSLGNRGLVETQYF
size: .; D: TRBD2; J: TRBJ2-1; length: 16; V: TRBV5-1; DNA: TGCGCCAGCAGCCCGGGACTAGTGGACAGATACAATGAGCAGTTCTTC; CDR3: CASSPGLVDRYNEQFF
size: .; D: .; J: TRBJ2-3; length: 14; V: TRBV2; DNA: TGTGCCAGCAGTGAACGGACTACCACAGATACGCAGTATTTT; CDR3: CASSERTTTDTQYF
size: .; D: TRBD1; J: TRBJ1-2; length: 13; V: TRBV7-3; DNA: TGTGCCAGCAGCCCCGACAGGGACTATGGCTACACCTTC; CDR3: CASSPDRDYGYTF
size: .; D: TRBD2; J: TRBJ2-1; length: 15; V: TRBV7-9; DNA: TGTGCCAGCAGCTTTGGGACTAGCGGGAGTCATGAGCAGTTCTTC; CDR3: CASSFGTSGSHEQFF
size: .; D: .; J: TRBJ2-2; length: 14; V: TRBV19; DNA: TGTGCCACCAGGGCCCAGGGTAGGACCGGGGAGCTGTTTTTT; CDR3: CATRAQGRTGELFF
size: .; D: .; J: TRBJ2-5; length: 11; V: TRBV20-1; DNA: TGCAGTGCTAGAGCACTGGAGACCCAGTACTTC; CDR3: CSARALETQYF
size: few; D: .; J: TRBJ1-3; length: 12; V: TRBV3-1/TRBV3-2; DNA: TGTGCCAGCAGCCCTGACGCAGGACATATATATTTT; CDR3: CASSPDAGHIYF
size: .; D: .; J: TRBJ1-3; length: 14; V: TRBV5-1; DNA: TGCGCCAGCTCACTACCAAGCTCTGGAAACACCATATATTTT; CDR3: CASSLPSSGNTIYF
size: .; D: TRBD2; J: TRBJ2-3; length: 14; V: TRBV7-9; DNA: TGTGCCAGCAGCCCCCTCGGGGGGTCAGATACGCAGTATTTT; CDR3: CASSPLGGSDTQYF
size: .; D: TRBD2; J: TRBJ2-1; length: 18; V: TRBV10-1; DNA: TGCGCCAGCCCTATCAAGGGGGGCCAGCGGGAGGGCCAGAATGAGCAGTTCTTC; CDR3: CASPIKGGQREGQNEQFF
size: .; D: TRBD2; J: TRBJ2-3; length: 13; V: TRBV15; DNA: TGTGCCACCAGCGGGGGACTAGCGGGTACGCAGTATTTT; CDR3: CATSGGLAGTQYF
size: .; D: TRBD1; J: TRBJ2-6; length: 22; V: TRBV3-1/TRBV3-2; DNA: TGTGCCAGCAGCCCACCCCGGTTTTGGATAACAGGGGGCGCTTCCGGGGCCAACGTCCTGACTTTC; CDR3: CASSPPRFWITGGASGANVLTF
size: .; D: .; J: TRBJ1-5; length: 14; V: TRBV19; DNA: TGTGCCAGTAGCGACAGTTATAGCAATCAGCCCCAGCATTTT; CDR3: CASSDSYSNQPQHF
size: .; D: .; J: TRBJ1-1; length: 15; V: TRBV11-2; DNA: TGTGCCAGCAGCTTAGACATGGACATGAACACTGAAGCTTTCTTT; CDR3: CASSLDMDMNTEAFF
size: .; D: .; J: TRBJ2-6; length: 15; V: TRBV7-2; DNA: TGTGCCAGCAGCTTATCAGGGCACGGGGCCAACGTCCTGACTTTC; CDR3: CASSLSGHGANVLTF
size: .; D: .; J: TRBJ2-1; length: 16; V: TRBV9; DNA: TGTGCCAGCAGCGTGCGGGTGGCGCGCTCCTACAATGAGCAGTTCTTC; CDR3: CASSVRVARSYNEQFF
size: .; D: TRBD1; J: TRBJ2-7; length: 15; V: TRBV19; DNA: TGTGCCAGTAGTATAGGAGGGACAGCTAATTACGAGCAGTACTTC; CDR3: CASSIGGTANYEQYF
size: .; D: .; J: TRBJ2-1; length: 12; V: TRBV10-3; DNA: TGTGCCGCGGGGAGTTCCTACAATGAGCAGTTCTTC; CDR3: CAAGSSYNEQFF
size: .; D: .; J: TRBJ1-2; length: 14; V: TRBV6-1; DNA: TGTGCCAGCAGTGAAAGGGGGGGCGGGTATGGCTACACCTTC; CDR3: CASSERGGGYGYTF
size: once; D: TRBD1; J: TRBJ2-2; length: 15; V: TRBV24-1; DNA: TGTGCCACCAGTGATCCCGGGACAGGGGACGGGGAGCTGTTTTTT; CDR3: CATSDPGTGDGELFF
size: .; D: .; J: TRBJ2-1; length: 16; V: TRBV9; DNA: TGTGCCAGCAGCGTAGTAGGCGCTAGCTCCTACAATGAGCAGTTCTTC; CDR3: CASSVVGASSYNEQFF
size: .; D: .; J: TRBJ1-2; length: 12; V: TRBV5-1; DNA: TGCGCCAGCAGCTTGCCAACAGACGGCTACACCTTC; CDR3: CASSLPTDGYTF
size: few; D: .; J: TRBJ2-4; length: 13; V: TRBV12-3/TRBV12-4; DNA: TGTGCCAGCAGCCCCCCGGGAATAGACATTCAGTACTTC; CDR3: CASSPPGIDIQYF
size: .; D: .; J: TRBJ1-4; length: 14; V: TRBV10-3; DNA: TGTGCCATCAGTTCCTACAGGGATAATGAAAAACTGTTTTTT; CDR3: CAISSYRDNEKLFF
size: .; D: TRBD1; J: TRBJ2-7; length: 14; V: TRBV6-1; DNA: TGTGCCAGCAGTGAAAGACAGGGCCGCTACGAGCAGTACTTC; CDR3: CASSERQGRYEQYF
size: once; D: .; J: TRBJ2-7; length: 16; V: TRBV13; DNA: TGTGCCAGCAGCTCCCAAGGGACACAACCCTCCTACGAGCAGTACTTC; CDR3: CASSSQGTQPSYEQYF
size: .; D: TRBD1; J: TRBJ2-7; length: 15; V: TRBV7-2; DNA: TGTGCCAGCAGCCTCCGGACAGGGGATACCTACGAGCAGTACTTC; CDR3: CASSLRTGDTYEQYF
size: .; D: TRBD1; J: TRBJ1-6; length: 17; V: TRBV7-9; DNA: TGTGCCAGCAGCTTAGTCTTATCAGGGGGCGAAGATTCACCCCTCCACTTT; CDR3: CASSLVLSGGEDSPLHF
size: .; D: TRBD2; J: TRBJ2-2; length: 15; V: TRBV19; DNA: TGTGCCAGTATAGGGCGGGAGGGCAGAGGCGGGGAGCTGTTTTTT; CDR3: CASIGREGRGGELFF
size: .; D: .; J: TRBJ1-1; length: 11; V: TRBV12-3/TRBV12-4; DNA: TGTGCCAGCAGTGACCGACAAGAAGCTTTCTTT; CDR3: CASSDRQEAFF
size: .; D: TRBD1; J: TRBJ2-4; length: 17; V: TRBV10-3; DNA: TGTGCCATCAGTGAGGGGACAGGGCTCATAGCCAAAAACATTCAGTACTTC; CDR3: CAISEGTGLIAKNIQYF
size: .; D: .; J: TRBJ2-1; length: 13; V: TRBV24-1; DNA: TGTGCCACCAGTTCGGTGGTCAACAATGAGCAGTTCTTC; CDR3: CATSSVVNNEQFF
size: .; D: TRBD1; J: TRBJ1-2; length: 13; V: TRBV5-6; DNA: TGTGCCAGCAGTCAGGACAGGTCCTATGGCTACACCTTC; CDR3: CASSQDRSYGYTF